Presented here are 18 T cell receptor beta chains from one specimen sequenced in a study of blood T cell repertoires in COVID-19. Generated by immunoSEQ multiplex PCR, the TCRdb table keeps only in-frame clones and is missing some. This table holds around 60,000 clones, approximately 86% found once. The material sequenced was peripheral blood. The receptors were gathered from a man aged 50-59 years with active COVID-19.

The gene calls are TRBV7-7 and TRBJ2-5, with a weak D call TRBD2 (5 bases). The germline V and J ends were trimmed by 5 bases and 5 bases, with 18 bases remaining between them. Germline CDR1 SSHAT, CDR2 FNYEAQ (reference sequence). CDR3 length: 15 residues. DNA of the CDR3: TGTGCCAGCAGCCCTGGGGAGTGGGTTAAGGAGACCCAGTACTTC. It encodes CASSPGEWVKETQYF. Using reference TRBV7-7 and TRBJ2-5 for the parts outside the CDR3, the full variable domain is GAGVSQSPRYKVTKRGQDVTLRCDPISSHATLYWYQQALGQGPEFLTYFNYEAQPDKSGLPSDRFSAERPEGSISTLTIQRTEQRDSAMYRCASSPGEWVKETQYFGPGTRLLVL.

This clone was recorded only once. The V call is TRBV12-5, the J call TRBJ2-3; 9 nucleotides agree with TRBD2. V lost 4 bases and J lost 2; bases outside the gene matches: 4. The CDR3 consists of 15 residues. Per the germline V gene, CDR1 is LGHNT and CDR2 is FRNRAP. The CDR3 nucleotides are TGTGCTAGTGGTTCGCGGGGGGGCCTCACAGATACGCAGTATTTT. Protein product: CASGSRGGLTDTQYF.

The rearrangement links TRBV7-2 to TRBJ2-7; D is ambiguous. Trimming stripped 1 base from V and 6 bases from J, with 7 bases between. Looked up from germline, CDR1 is SGHTA and CDR2 is FQGNSA. This CDR3 spans 12 amino acids. CDR3 amino acids: CASSLGRGEQYF. The CDR3 DNA reads as TGTGCCAGCAGCTTAGGACGAGGCGAGCAGTACTTC.

V usage is TRBV11-2 and J usage is TRBJ2-6; no clear D. Deletions cut 5 bases from V and 1 base from J, with 12 bases between. CDR3 length: 16 amino acids. Germline V lookup: CDR1 SGHAT, CDR2 FQNNGV. The CDR3 is CASSPVLTSGANVLTF. The CDR3 DNA sequence: TGTGCCAGCAGCCCGGTTTTGACTTCTGGGGCCAACGTCCTGACTTTC.

This chain uses TRBV5-4 with TRBJ2-5; tentative D call: TRBD1 (5 bases). Germline V gene data show CDR1 as SGHNT and CDR2 as YYREEE (reference sequence). Trimming took 2 bases from V and 5 from J, leaving 16 bases between them. The CDR3 contains 15 residues. The CDR3: CASSFRGVGDETQYF. DNA for the CDR3: TGTGCCAGCAGCTTCCGAGGCGTAGGGGATGAGACCCAGTACTTC.

This sequence joins TRBV4-1 and TRBJ1-5; no definite D call. Germline CDR1 reads MGHRA; CDR2 reads YSYEKL. The CDR3 runs 15 residues. The germline V and J ends were trimmed by 0 bases and 11 bases, with 17 bases remaining between them. The CDR3 coding sequence is TGCGCCAGCAGCCAAGATACACGGGGTTGGGGAGCCCAGCATTTT. Its protein product is CASSQDTRGWGAQHF.

The V gene is TRBV5-5, the J gene TRBJ1-1; the D is unclear. This CDR3 region has 14 residues. Germline lookup yields CDR1 SGHKS and CDR2 YYEKEE (reference sequence). V lost 1 base, J lost 1 base, and 8 bases lay in between. DNA of the CDR3: TGTGCCAGCAGCTTGTCACGAGGGAACACTGAAGCTTTCTTT. Amino acids: CASSLSRGNTEAFF.

The chain is built from TRBV5-6 and TRBJ2-1; D remains unclear. Trimming removed 2 bases from V and 1 base from J, with 10 bases in between. CDR3 length: 15 residues. Germline-derived CDR1 and CDR2 are SGHDT and YYEEEE. CDR3 region: CASSFGQASYNEQFF. Here the CDR3 DNA reads TGTGCCAGCAGCTTTGGGCAGGCTTCCTACAATGAGCAGTTCTTC.

The chain's CDR3 is CASRDRQGTNTDTQYF. In nucleotides, the CDR3 is TGCGCCAGCAGGGATCGACAGGGTACCAACACAGATACGCAGTATTTT. The rearrangement joins TRBV5-1 to TRBJ2-3; 7 nucleotides align to TRBD1. The CDR3 has 16 residues. Germline lookup yields CDR1 SGHRS and CDR2 YFSETQ. V gave up 5 bases and J gave up 2 bases; unmatched junction bases: 11.

This clone has only one observation. The chain couples TRBV5-4 to TRBJ1-2; a weak D match, TRBD1 (5 bases). The CDR3 contains 16 residues. Per germline, CDR1 SGHNT and CDR2 YYREEE (reference sequence). V lost 4 bases and J 0 bases, leaving 16 bases between the germline ends. The CDR3 sequence: CASSTWGGGANYGYTF. CDR3 nucleotides: TGTGCCAGCAGCACCTGGGGCGGCGGAGCTAACTATGGCTACACCTTC.

The chain employs TRBV6-5 and TRBJ1-2; D not certain. The CDR3 is made up of 13 amino acids. Trimming took off 4 bases at V and 4 bases at J, with 10 bases between the two ends. Germline CDR1 is MNHEY and CDR2 is SVGAGI. CDR3 coding DNA: TGTGCCAGCAGTTCGGGGAGGACCTATGGCTACACCTTC. It translates to CASSSGRTYGYTF.

The chain employs TRBV19 and TRBJ1-1; TRBD1 aligns across 9 bases. Germline lookup yields CDR1 LNHDA and CDR2 SQIVND (reference sequence). This CDR3 spans 13 amino acids. The trim removed 6 bases at V and 6 bases at J, leaving 5 bases unmatched. The CDR3 sequence: CASRWDRVSEAFF. The CDR3 nucleotides read TGTGCCAGTAGATGGGACAGGGTCTCTGAAGCTTTCTTT.

The chain employs TRBV7-6 and TRBJ2-1; 7 nucleotides agree with TRBD2. Losses at the gene ends were 5 bases for V and 8 bases for J; bases not matched to a gene: 12. There are 15 residues in the CDR3. Looked up from germline, CDR1 is SGHVS and CDR2 is FNYEAQ. The CDR3 DNA reads TGTGCCAGCAGCCCTAGCGGCGCCCCGGTCCATGAGCAGTTCTTC. Its protein is CASSPSGAPVHEQFF.

About this clone: The missing conserved phenylalanine or tryptophan at the end of this CDR3 makes a read error likely. The DNA is omitted, as the CDR3 cannot be located on it reliably, and the CDR3 follows TCRdb's listing. The V call is TRBV6-6, the J call TRBJ1-3; the tabulated D call, TRBD1, remains unverified against the DNA. The CDR3 is 14 amino acids long, termini counted. The germline gives CDR1 MNHNY, CDR2 SVGAGI (reference sequence). CDR3 loop: CASSYSQSRDRGLV.

The chain couples TRBV6-5 to TRBJ1-1; weak D call: TRBD1 (5 bases). This CDR3 has 13 amino acids. Between the trimmed V and J ends, which lost 8 bases and 5 bases, there was a span of 15 bases. Germline V lookup: CDR1 MNHEY, CDR2 SVGAGI. CDR3 sequence reads: CASAGAGTTEAFF. The CDR3 nucleotides read TGTGCCAGCGCCGGGGCGGGGACGACTGAAGCTTTCTTT.

V usage is TRBV19 and J usage is TRBJ2-5, with TRBD1 matching 9 bases. Unmatched junction bases numbered 7, after V lost 3 bases and J lost 5 bases. The CDR3 has 15 residues. The germline CDR1 and CDR2 sequences are LNHDA and SQIVND (reference sequence). The CDR3 spells CASSINRGLGETQYF. The DNA for the CDR3 is TGTGCCAGTAGTATCAACAGGGGGCTAGGGGAGACCCAGTACTTC. Supplemented by reference TRBV19 and TRBJ2-5, the full variable domain reads DGGITQSPKYLFRKEGQNVTLSCEQNLNHDAMYWYRQDPGQGLRLIYYSQIVNDFQKGDIAEGYSVSREKKESFPLTVTSAQKNPTAFYLCASSINRGLGETQYFGPGTRLLVL.

The V call is TRBV6-2 or TRBV6-3, the J call TRBJ1-3, with D possibly TRBD1 on 5 matching bases. Germline CDR1 is MNHEY and CDR2 is SVGEGT. There are 15 residues in the CDR3. The V gene lost 4 bases and the J gene lost 1 base, with 11 bases spanning the gap. CDR3: CASSWGRRSGNTIYF. The CDR3 DNA reads TGTGCCAGCAGTTGGGGCCGGCGGTCTGGAAACACCATATATTTT.

The chain carries TRBV7-2 and TRBJ1-5; D call uncertain. The germline gives CDR1 SGHTA, CDR2 FQGNSA. Trimming took 1 base from V and 5 from J, leaving 6 bases between them. The CDR3 spans 13 residues. CDR3 residues: CASSLVRDQPQHF. Written as DNA, the CDR3 is TGTGCCAGCAGCTTAGTCCGGGATCAGCCCCAGCATTTT.